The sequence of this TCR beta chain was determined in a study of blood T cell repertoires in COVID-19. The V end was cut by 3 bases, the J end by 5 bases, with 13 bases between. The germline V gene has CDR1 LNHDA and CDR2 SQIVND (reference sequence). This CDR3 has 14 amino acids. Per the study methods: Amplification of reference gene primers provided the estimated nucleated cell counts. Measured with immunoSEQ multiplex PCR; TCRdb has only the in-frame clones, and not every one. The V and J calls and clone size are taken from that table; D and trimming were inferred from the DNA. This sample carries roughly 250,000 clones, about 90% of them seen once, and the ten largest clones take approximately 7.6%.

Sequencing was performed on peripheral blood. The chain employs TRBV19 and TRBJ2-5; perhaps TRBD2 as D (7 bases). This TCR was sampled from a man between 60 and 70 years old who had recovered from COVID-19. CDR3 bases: TGTGCCAGTAGTATCGTCGGGGGGCTGGAGACCCAGTACTTC. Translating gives CASSIVGGLETQYF.